This entry is about one TCR beta chain. The sample belongs to a study of blood T cell repertoires in COVID-19. Overall study context: T cells, B-cell-depleted T cells, or PBMCs provided the cDNA or gDNA that served as material.

Sequenced by immunoSEQ multiplex PCR; TCRdb stores in-frame clones only, minus some. Found here are fewer than 250,000 clones, around 90% of them singletons; the top ten hold roughly 8.1%. Germline V gives CDR1 MDHEN, CDR2 SYDVKM. Trimming removed 3 bases from V and 0 bases from J; junction bases left unmatched: 10. The CDR3 spans 18 residues. The study assigned cohorts using participant-reported clinical history. Recovered participants had two consecutive negative NP/OP PCR tests, healthcare professional clearance, or symptom resolution. The V call is TRBV28, the J call TRBJ1-3; 8 bases agree with TRBD1. Source material: PBMCs or T cells enriched from blood (not recorded which). The receptor was derived from a woman between 18 and 29 years old who had recovered from COVID-19. CDR3 residues: CASSLPYAGQGSGNTIYF. CDR3 DNA: TGTGCCAGCAGTTTGCCTTATGCCGGACAGGGCTCTGGAAACACCATATATTTT.